This T cell receptor beta chain derives from a study of beta chain features in type 1 diabetes. Regarding the study as a whole: There was a moderate but significant shortening of TCRB CDR3s in all four CD4+ subsets of Type 1 diabetes patients.

Trimming took off 8 bases at V and 3 bases at J, with 7 bases between the two ends. The CDR3 contains 11 residues. Germline V gene data show CDR1 as MNHNY and CDR2 as SVGAGI (reference sequence). Every isolated RNA sample was fully reverse transcribed, so sequencing captured expressed TCRB transcripts. Only in-frame clones appear in the TCRdb table, and some are missing; sequencing was by immunoSEQ multiplex PCR. In the table there are 240,000 or so clones, 27% of which are singletons. The table lists this clone with a few counts. What it recognizes is unknown. Sequenced: central memory CD4+ T cells from blood. The origin of this receptor is a man younger than 40 in good health. The gene calls are TRBV6-6 and TRBJ1-1; no reliable D call. The CDR3 sequence is CASSRDTEAFF. CDR3 bases: TGTGCCAGCTCGAGGGACACTGAAGCTTTCTTT.